This TCR beta chain stems from a study of CD8+ T cells in alopecia areata. Trimming at V came to 7 bases and at J to 3 bases, leaving 2 bases not matched to a gene. Germline CDR1 and CDR2: LNHDA and SQIVND (reference sequence). The CDR3 spans 13 residues. Reverse transcribed after extraction, RNA yielded cDNA as the sequencing template. Sequenced by immunoSEQ multiplex PCR; TCRdb stores in-frame clones only, minus some. Of 150,000 to 160,000 clones listed, 45% to 55% were seen once; the top ten hold 15% to 20%. This TCR was recovered from a human donor with alopecia areata. Sequencing used CD8+ T cells sorted from blood, obtained at week 0. The chain links TRBV19 to TRBJ2-2; 7 bases agree with TRBD1. CDR3 sequence: CASTTGYTGELFF. The DNA for the CDR3 is TGTGCCAGTACGACAGGGTACACCGGGGAGCTGTTTTTT.